A single sample gave rise to the 5 T cell receptor beta chains below, sequenced in a study of high-grade serous ovarian cancer treatment subgroups. Tumor samples were taken before definitive surgery or chemotherapy. The data were produced by immunoSEQ multiplex PCR, yet TCRdb's version contains in-frame clones alone and is incomplete. This table has 30,000 to 40,000 clones, roughly 83% appearing once. The sample consisted of tumor tissue. These receptors all stem from a human donor with high-grade serous ovarian cancer.

The chain combines TRBV19 with TRBJ2-1; D is unresolved. V shed 8 bases and J shed 9 bases, with 20 bases lying between them. Germline CDR1 is LNHDA and CDR2 is SQIVND (reference sequence). The CDR3 totals 14 residues. The CDR3 DNA reads as TGTGCCAGTCAGGCGGAGTCTGCTAACGGTGAGCAGTTCTTC. Amino acids: CASQAESANGEQFF.

V is TRBV2 and J is TRBJ1-2, with a weak D call TRBD1 (5 bases). Deletions cut 5 bases from V and 5 bases from J, with 18 bases between. The CDR3 loop spans 15 amino acids. Germline V lookup: CDR1 SNHLY, CDR2 FYNNEI. For the CDR3, the DNA is TGTGCCAGCAGTAATCACAGGTCGGGCGGTTATGGCTACACCTTC. This gives the protein CASSNHRSGGYGYTF.

The chain's CDR3 is CASSPSYEQYF. The CDR3 region has the DNA TGTGCCAGCAGCCCTTCCTACGAGCAGTACTTC. J is TRBJ2-7 and V is TRBV7-8; D call uncertain. Germline CDR1 SGHVS, CDR2 FQNEAQ. The CDR3 extends over 11 amino acids. V lost 5 bases, J lost 1 base, and 3 bases lay in between.

The J gene is TRBJ1-4, the V gene TRBV19; TRBD1 might be the D (6 bases). V was cut by 5 bases and J by 6 bases, with 13 bases left in between. Germline CDR1 is LNHDA and CDR2 is SQIVND (reference sequence). The CDR3 runs 14 residues. The CDR3 here is CASSLTGLHEKLFF. The CDR3 DNA is TGTGCCAGTAGTCTAACAGGGTTGCATGAAAAACTGTTTTTT.

The chain carries TRBV7-2 and TRBJ2-7; 7 positions match TRBD1. The germline gives CDR1 SGHTA, CDR2 FQGNSA. CDR3 size: 15 residues. Trimming took 6 bases from V and 2 from J; bases not matched to a gene: 10. The CDR3, as DNA: TGTGCCAGCAGTCGAGTGGGGACAGCGACCTACGAGCAGTACTTC. Its translation is CASSRVGTATYEQYF.